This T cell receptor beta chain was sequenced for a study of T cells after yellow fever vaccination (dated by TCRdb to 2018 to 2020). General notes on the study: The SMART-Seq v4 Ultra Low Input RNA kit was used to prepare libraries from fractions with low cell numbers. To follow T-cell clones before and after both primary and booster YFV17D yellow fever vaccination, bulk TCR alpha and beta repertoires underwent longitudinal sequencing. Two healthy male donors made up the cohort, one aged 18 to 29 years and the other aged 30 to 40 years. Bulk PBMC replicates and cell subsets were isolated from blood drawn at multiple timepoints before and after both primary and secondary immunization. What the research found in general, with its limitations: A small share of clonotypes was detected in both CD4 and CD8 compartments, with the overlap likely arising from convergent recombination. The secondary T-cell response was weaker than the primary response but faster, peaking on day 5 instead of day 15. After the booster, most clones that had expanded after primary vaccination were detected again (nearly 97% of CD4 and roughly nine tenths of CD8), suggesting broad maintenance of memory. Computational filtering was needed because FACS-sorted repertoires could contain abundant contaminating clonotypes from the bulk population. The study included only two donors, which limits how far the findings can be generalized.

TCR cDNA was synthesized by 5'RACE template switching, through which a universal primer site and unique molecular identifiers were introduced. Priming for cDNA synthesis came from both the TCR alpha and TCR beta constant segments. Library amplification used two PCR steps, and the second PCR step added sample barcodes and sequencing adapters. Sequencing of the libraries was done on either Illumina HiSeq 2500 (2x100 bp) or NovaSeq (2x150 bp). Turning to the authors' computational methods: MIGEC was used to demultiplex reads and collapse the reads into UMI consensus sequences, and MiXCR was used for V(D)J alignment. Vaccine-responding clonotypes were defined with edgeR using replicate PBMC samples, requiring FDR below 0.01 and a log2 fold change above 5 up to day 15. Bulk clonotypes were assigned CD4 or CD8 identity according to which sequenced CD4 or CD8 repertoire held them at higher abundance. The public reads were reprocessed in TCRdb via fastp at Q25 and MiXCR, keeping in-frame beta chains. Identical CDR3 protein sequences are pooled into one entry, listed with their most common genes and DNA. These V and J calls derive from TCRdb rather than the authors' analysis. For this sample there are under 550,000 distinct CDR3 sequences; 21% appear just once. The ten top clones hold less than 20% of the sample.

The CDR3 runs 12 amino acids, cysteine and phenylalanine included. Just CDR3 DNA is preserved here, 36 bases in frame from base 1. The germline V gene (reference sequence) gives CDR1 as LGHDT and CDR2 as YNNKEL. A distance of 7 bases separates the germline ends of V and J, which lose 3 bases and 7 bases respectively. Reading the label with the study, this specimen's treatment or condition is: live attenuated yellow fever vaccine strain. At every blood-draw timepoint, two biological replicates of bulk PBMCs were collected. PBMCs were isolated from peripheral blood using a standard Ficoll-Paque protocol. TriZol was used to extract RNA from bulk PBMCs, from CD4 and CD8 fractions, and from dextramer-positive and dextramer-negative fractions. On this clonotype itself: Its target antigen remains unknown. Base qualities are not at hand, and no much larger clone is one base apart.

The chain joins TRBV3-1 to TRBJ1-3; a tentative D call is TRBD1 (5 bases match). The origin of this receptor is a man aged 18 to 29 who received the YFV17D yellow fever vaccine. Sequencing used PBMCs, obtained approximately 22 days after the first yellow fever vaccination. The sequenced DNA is TGTGCCAGCAGCCAGGACATCAACACCATATATTTT. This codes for CASSQDINTIYF.